This T cell receptor (beta chain) was documented in a study of T cell changes during pregnancy in multiple sclerosis. Trimming at V came to 5 bases and at J to 3 bases, leaving 6 bases not matched to a gene. The CDR3 extends over 14 amino acids. CDR1 is SGHNT and CDR2 is YYREEE in the germline V gene (reference sequence). The repertoire was sequenced with immunoSEQ multiplex PCR; TCRdb's copy has only in-frame clones and lacks some. The table records tens of thousands of clones, around 89% of them present only once. The sample consisted of CD4+ T cells from peripheral blood mononuclear cells, taken in the first trimester of pregnancy. This clonotype originated in a female donor with multiple sclerosis, enrolled in a pregnancy study. The chain carries TRBV5-4 and TRBJ1-1; 8 nucleotides agree with TRBD1. The CDR3 region is CASRYQGADTEAFF. CDR3 sequence (DNA): TGTGCCAGCAGATACCAGGGGGCGGACACTGAAGCTTTCTTT.